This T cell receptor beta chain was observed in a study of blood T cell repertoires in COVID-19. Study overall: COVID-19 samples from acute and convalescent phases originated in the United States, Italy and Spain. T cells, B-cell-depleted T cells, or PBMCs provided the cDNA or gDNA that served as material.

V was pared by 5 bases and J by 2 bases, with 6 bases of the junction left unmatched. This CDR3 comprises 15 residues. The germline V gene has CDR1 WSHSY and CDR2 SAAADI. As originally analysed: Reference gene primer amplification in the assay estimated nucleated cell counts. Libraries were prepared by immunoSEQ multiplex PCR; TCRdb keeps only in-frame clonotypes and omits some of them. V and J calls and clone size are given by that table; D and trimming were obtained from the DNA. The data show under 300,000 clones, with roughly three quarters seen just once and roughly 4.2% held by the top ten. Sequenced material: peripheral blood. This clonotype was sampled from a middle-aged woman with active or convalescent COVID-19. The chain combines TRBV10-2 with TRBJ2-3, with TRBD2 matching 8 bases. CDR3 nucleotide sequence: TGCGCCAGCAGTCGGCTAGCGGGTACCACAGATACGCAGTATTTT. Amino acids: CASSRLAGTTDTQYF.